The sample holds many counts of the clone carrying this TCR beta chain. The antigen remains undetermined. V trimming: 6 bases; J trimming: 0 bases; junction bases outside the gene matches: 4. The CDR3 length is 14 residues. Germline lookup yields CDR1 DFQATT and CDR2 SNEGSKA (reference sequence). Amplification targeted TCR beta CDR3 regions from RNA transcripts. Carried out on the TCR CDR3, a first-round RT-PCR used the HTBI primer set. TCRdb recomputed calls from the multiplex PCR reads with MiXCR, one row per CDR3 protein. The data contain 500,000 to 800,000 distinct CDR3 sequences, roughly 15% of them singletons. The source of the sample is a study of T cells in Graves' hyperthyroidism and ophthalmopathy. The wider study: Peripheral blood specimens were obtained at initial diagnosis, prior to any treatment.

Study-level points and caveats: Ophthalmopathy was model-predicted a median about 6 months pre-onset. Ophthalmopathy was separated from stable hyperthyroidism by a 13 V-J model.

The sequenced sample was blood. The gene calls are TRBV20-1 and TRBJ2-2; TRBD2 matches at 7 bases. The origin of this receptor is a woman aged 45-65 years with Graves' ophthalmopathy. CDR3 amino acids: CSAPGLPNTGELFF. CDR3 nucleotides: TGCAGTGCCCCGGGACTACCGAACACCGGGGAGCTGTTTTTT.